What follows are 29 T cell receptor beta chains derived from one specimen sequenced in a study of T cell repertoires in cytomegalovirus infection. No antigen has been identified for these receptors. TCRdb used MiXCR to reprocess the reads, holding one entry per CDR3 protein. The sample includes fewer than 1,000,000 distinct CDR3 sequences, approximately 30% of them seen just once. The sequenced sample was cultured CD8+ T cells from PBMCs, obtained from culture after CMV antigen stimulation. The receptors were gathered from a human donor in good health (CMV status not recorded). Some clones in this sample may be carry-over from other donors' samples.

The gene calls are TRBV4-3 and TRBJ2-3; TRBD1 or TRBD2 may be the D gene (6 bases each). The CDR3 totals 17 residues. The V gene's germline CDR1 is LGHNA and CDR2 YSLEER. With 0 bases removed from V and 0 bases from J, the gap between germline ends came to 13 bases. The CDR3 DNA is TGCGCCAGCAGCCAAGATTCAACAGGGACTAGCACAGATACGCAGTATTTT. Its protein is CASSQDSTGTSTDTQYF.

This clonotype was seen repeatedly, ten times or more. The chain couples TRBV10-3 to TRBJ2-5; D perhaps matches TRBD2 (6 bases). The CDR3 is 18 amino acids. The germline gives CDR1 ENHRY, CDR2 SYGVKD. Deletions cut 5 bases from V and 1 base from J, with 23 bases between. As DNA, the CDR3 is TGTGCCATCAGTTCCCTTTGGAGGGGTGTGGGATCCCAAGAGACCCAGTACTTC. Encoded protein: CAISSLWRGVGSQETQYF.

The chain combines TRBV14 with TRBJ2-4; TRBD1 agrees at 9 bases. V trimming: 3 bases; J trimming: 7 bases; junction bases outside the gene matches: 13. Germline V gene data show CDR1 as SGHDN and CDR2 as FVKESK. The CDR3 covers 17 residues. Written as DNA, the CDR3 is TGTGCCAGCAGCCATCCCTCTCCGGGACAGGGTAGGAACATTCAGTACTTC. Translated: CASSHPSPGQGRNIQYF.

The CDR3 region has the DNA TGTGCCAGCAATTTGGACAGGGGTACCGGGGAGCTGTTTTTT. The encoded protein is CASNLDRGTGELFF. The chain couples TRBV2 to TRBJ2-2; TRBD1 matches at 9 bases. This CDR3 region has 14 residues. From germline, CDR1 is SNHLY and CDR2 FYNNEI. V gave up 7 bases and J gave up 5 bases; unmatched junction bases: 5.

DNA for the CDR3: TGTGCCAGCCTTGATGGAGAGACCCAGTACTTC. Translated: CASLDGETQYF. The gene calls are TRBV6-6 and TRBJ2-5; D gene ambiguous. CDR3 length equals 11 residues. Germline lookup yields CDR1 MNHNY and CDR2 SVGAGI (reference sequence). V gave up 8 bases and J gave up 4 bases, with 8 bases separating them.

This clonotype was seen ten or more times. The J gene is TRBJ1-1, the V gene TRBV7-2, with unresolved D. CDR3 length equals 13 residues. V lost 5 bases and J lost 3, with 10 bases in between. Germline CDR1 SGHTA, CDR2 FQGNSA. In DNA form, the CDR3 reads TGTGCCAGCAGCCCCTGGTCTTACACTGAAGCTTTCTTT. Its translation: CASSPWSYTEAFF.

This clonotype occurred a few times. The chain joins TRBV25-1 to TRBJ2-2; 9 positions match TRBD2. The CDR3 extends over 17 amino acids. Germline-derived CDR1 and CDR2 are MGHDK and SYGVNS. V lost 3 bases, J lost 4 bases, and 9 bases stayed unmatched. CDR3 protein: CASSDPGTSPSTGELFF. The CDR3 DNA is TGTGCCAGCAGTGACCCCGGGACTAGCCCCTCCACCGGGGAGCTGTTTTTT. Full variable domain (remainder filled in from reference TRBV25-1 and TRBJ2-2): EADIYQTPRYLVIGTGKKITLECSQTMGHDKMYWYQQDPGMELHLIHYSYGVNSTEKGDLSSESTVSRIRTEHFPLTLESARPSHTSQYLCASSDPGTSPSTGELFFGEGSRLTVL.

As concerns this clonotype: Just one base apart from a much larger clone, this may be a read error. This chain's CDR3 is CVSWDRSIMPQHF. The CDR3 DNA reads TGTGTCAGCTGGGACAGGTCAATCATGCCCCAGCATTTT. The chain employs TRBV6-6 and TRBJ1-5; the match to TRBD1 covers 8 bases. The CDR3 spans 13 residues. Germline V gives CDR1 MNHNY, CDR2 SVGAGI (reference sequence).

The rearrangement links TRBV12-3 or TRBV12-4 to TRBJ2-1; a weak D match, TRBD2 (5 bases). The CDR3 is 15 amino acids. The V and J ends lost 5 bases and 3 bases respectively, with 14 bases between them. CDR3 loop: CASSPEGEGYNEQFF. Here the CDR3 DNA reads TGTGCCAGCAGTCCAGAGGGTGAGGGCTACAATGAGCAGTTCTTC.

The genes are TRBV7-9 and TRBJ2-5; D may be TRBD1 (5 bases). The germline V gene has CDR1 SEHNR and CDR2 FQNEAQ (reference sequence). This CDR3 has 17 residues. V was clipped by 3 bases and J by 5 bases, with 22 bases between them. CDR3: CASSFDWGHRMAETQYF. Here the CDR3 DNA reads TGTGCCAGCAGCTTTGATTGGGGCCATAGGATGGCCGAGACCCAGTACTTC.

This clonotype was seen once. The genes are TRBV5-1 and TRBJ1-3, with D possibly being TRBD1 (6 bases). The CDR3 length is 16 residues. The germline CDR1 and CDR2 sequences are SGHRS and YFSETQ. Trimming took off 0 bases at V and 2 bases at J, with 12 bases between the two ends. The chain's CDR3 is CASSLDGQRTGNTIYF. The CDR3 DNA follows: TGCGCCAGCAGCTTGGACGGACAGAGGACTGGAAACACCATATATTTT.

The chain couples TRBV10-2 to TRBJ1-2, with D possibly matching TRBD1 (5 bases). V was cut by 4 bases and J by 6 bases, with 15 bases left in between. Germline CDR1 is WSHSY and CDR2 is SAAADI. The CDR3 runs 14 residues. The chain's CDR3 is CASSASRGSDGYTF. The CDR3 DNA sequence: TGCGCCAGCAGTGCGTCCCGGGGGTCGGATGGCTACACCTTC.

A single count supports this clonotype. The CDR3 DNA sequence: TGTGCCAGCAGCCACAGGGTGCCTGAAGCTTTCTTT. This codes for CASSHRVPEAFF. The V call is TRBV7-6, the J call TRBJ1-1, with D tentatively TRBD1 (6 bases). The CDR3 length is 12 residues. V shed 5 bases and J shed 6 bases, with 10 bases lying between them. The germline CDR1 and CDR2 sequences are SGHVS and FNYEAQ.

This clonotype was observed a single time. One end of the junction is discordant with germline, which a read error may explain. The chain carries TRBV6-5 and TRBJ1-4, with D possibly being TRBD1 (6 bases). Germline CDR1 reads MNHEY; CDR2 reads SVGAGI. CDR3 length equals 14 residues. This chain's CDR3 is CVSTIRGGNEKLFF. DNA for the CDR3: TGTGTCAGCACTATAAGGGGGGGAAATGAAAAACTGTTTTTT.

The CDR3 region is CASSTHRDTYEQYV. The CDR3 DNA reads as TGTGCCAGTAGTACACACCGGGACACGTACGAGCAGTACGTC. The rearrangement links TRBV19 to TRBJ2-7, with D maybe TRBD1 (6 bases). Trimming took 4 bases from V and 4 from J, leaving 14 bases between them. The CDR3 has 14 residues. Germline V gene sequence: CDR1 LNHDA, CDR2 SQIVND (reference sequence).

This clonotype has just a few counts. The chain is built from TRBV2 and TRBJ2-7; 10 nucleotides line up with TRBD1. V shed 8 bases, J shed 3 bases, and the junction held 10 bases outside the gene matches. Germline assignment: CDR1 SNHLY and CDR2 FYNNEI. The CDR3 has 15 amino acids. This chain's CDR3 is CASFYGDRGNYEQYV. The CDR3 nucleotides are TGTGCCAGCTTCTACGGGGACAGGGGCAACTACGAGCAGTACGTC.

This clonotype was counted only a few times. The rearrangement uses TRBV10-3 and TRBJ2-7; 11 bases agree with TRBD1. The ends lost 6 bases at V and 6 bases at J; junction bases unmatched: 4. From germline, CDR1 is ENHRY and CDR2 SYGVKD. The CDR3 spans 13 residues. CDR3 coding DNA: TGTGCCATCAGGACGGACAGGGGGCGCGAGCAGTACTTC. It translates to CAIRTDRGREQYF.

As to this clonotype: Given a much more abundant clone one base away, this may be a read error. This rearrangement joins TRBV6-6 to TRBJ2-7, with D possibly matching TRBD2 (7 bases). V lost 7 bases and J lost 3, with 13 bases in between. Germline V gene data show CDR1 as MNHNY and CDR2 as SVGAGI (reference sequence). The CDR3 spans 13 residues. The CDR3 nucleotides read TGTGCCAGCACCTTAGGGGGGGTCTACGAGCAGTACTTC. It codes for CASTLGGVYEQYF.

The chain joins TRBV27 to TRBJ1-2; 9 bases fit TRBD1. Germline-derived CDR1 and CDR2 are MNHEY and SMNVEV (reference sequence). With V trimmed by 5 bases and J by 8 bases, 9 bases remained unmatched. The CDR3 contains 14 residues. The DNA of the CDR3 is TGTGCCAGCAGTCCCGGGACAGGGACCGGGGGCTACACCTTC. This codes for CASSPGTGTGGYTF.

This clonotype was found a few times. The gene calls are TRBV11-2 and TRBJ2-7; D is unresolved. In germline, CDR1 is SGHAT, CDR2 FQNNGV. This CDR3 comprises 14 residues. The V and J ends lost 1 base and 3 bases respectively, with 10 bases between them. The DNA of the CDR3 is TGTGCCAGCAGCTTAGGTGGACCGGTCTACGAGCAGTACTTC. It yields the protein CASSLGGPVYEQYF.

The rearrangement links TRBV7-9 to TRBJ1-2; D is possibly TRBD1 (5 bases). Germline CDR1 reads SEHNR; CDR2 reads FQNEAQ (reference sequence). This CDR3 spans 13 amino acids. V was shortened by 6 bases and J by 3 bases, with 11 bases between the two germline ends. The CDR3 spells CASRPGTHYGYTF. Here the CDR3 DNA reads TGTGCCAGCAGACCCGGGACTCACTATGGCTACACCTTC.

This chain connects TRBV5-1 to TRBJ2-1; 12 nucleotides match TRBD2. The CDR3 covers 16 residues. Looked up from germline, CDR1 is SGHRS and CDR2 is YFSETQ. V dropped 4 bases and J dropped 0; count of bases not matched to a gene: 2. The DNA of the CDR3 is TGCGCCAGCAGCAAGGGACTAGCGGGCTCCTACAATGAGCAGTTCTTC. It codes for CASSKGLAGSYNEQFF.

This clonotype was picked up a small number of times. This rearrangement joins TRBV28 to TRBJ1-1; D is perhaps TRBD1 (5 bases). Germline values: CDR1 MDHEN, CDR2 SYDVKM. This CDR3 comprises 14 residues. Trimming pared 3 bases from V and 3 bases from J, leaving 11 bases between. This CDR3 is CASSFAGYDTEAFF. The DNA of the CDR3 is TGTGCCAGCAGTTTTGCAGGGTACGACACTGAAGCTTTCTTT.

The rearrangement uses TRBV19 and TRBJ1-1; no clear D gene. Trimming removed 3 bases at V and 1 base at J, with 12 bases between. Looked up from germline, CDR1 is LNHDA and CDR2 is SQIVND (reference sequence). The CDR3 loop spans 15 amino acids. In DNA form, the CDR3 reads TGTGCCAGTAGTATTTATGGCACCCAGAACACTGAAGCTTTCTTT. As protein: CASSIYGTQNTEAFF.

The chain uses TRBV15 and TRBJ1-5, with D unresolved. CDR3 length equals 14 residues. The V gene's germline CDR1 is LNHNV and CDR2 YYDKDF (reference sequence). V was trimmed by 5 bases and J by 4 bases, leaving 12 bases between them. For the CDR3, the DNA is TGTGCCACCAGCCCGGAGGCAGATAATCAGCCCCAGCATTTT. Translation gives CATSPEADNQPQHF.

This clonotype was observed a handful of times. The chain links TRBV7-9 to TRBJ2-5; D is uncertain. The V end lost 5 bases, the J end lost 4 bases, and 11 bases lay between the germline ends. Germline V gene lookup returns CDR1 SEHNR and CDR2 FQNEAQ (reference sequence). The CDR3 is 13 residues long. The CDR3 sequence is CASSAANRETQYF. The CDR3 DNA is TGTGCCAGCAGCGCGGCTAACCGAGAGACCCAGTACTTC.

The sample holds many counts of this clonotype. V and J are TRBV12-3 or TRBV12-4 and TRBJ1-1; no definite D call. The CDR3 covers 14 residues. Trimming shortened V by 3 bases and J by 1 base, and 9 bases separated the two germline ends. In DNA form, the CDR3 reads TGTGCCAGCAGTTTTGCGAATACGAACACTGAAGCTTTCTTT. The encoded protein is CASSFANTNTEAFF.

This chain connects TRBV5-4 to TRBJ1-5; weak D call: TRBD1 (5 bases). The CDR3 has 13 amino acids. Germline CDR1 SGHNT, CDR2 YYREEE (reference sequence). V lost 4 bases, J lost 7 bases, and 12 bases lay in between. The CDR3 DNA sequence: TGTGCCAGCAGCGCAGGGATCGTGCAGCCCCAGCATTTT. This gives the protein CASSAGIVQPQHF.

There are a few counts of this clonotype. The chain recombines TRBV2 with TRBJ2-7; 8 bases are shared with TRBD2. CDR1 and CDR2 (germline): SNHLY, FYNNEI. This CDR3 region has 14 residues. Losses at the gene ends were 9 bases for V and 3 bases for J; bases not matched to a gene: 10. As DNA, the CDR3 is TGTGCCAGTCGAATGCCCAGCGGGGGCTACGAGCAGTACTTC. Amino acids: CASRMPSGGYEQYF.